The entry that follows covers one T cell receptor (beta chain) sequence. This entry comes from a study of identical twins. One entry per CDR3 protein, called by TCRdb with MiXCR from the 5' RACE reads. The sample yields roughly 720,000 distinct CDR3 sequences, 15% to 20% seen once. Deletions cut 4 bases from V and 5 bases from J, with 18 bases between. Looked up from germline, CDR1 is SQVTM and CDR2 is ANQGSEA. The CDR3 has 15 amino acids. These data were likewise used in another study, on T cells expressing NK-cell markers.

This chain joins TRBV29-1 and TRBJ2-1; D not certain. Sequenced: PBMCs. This receptor was obtained from a woman aged 18-29 years in good health. CDR3 coding DNA: TGCAGCGTTGTAATCGTTGTGGTTTCGAACAATGAGCAGTTCTTC. It is translated as CSVVIVVVSNNEQFF.